This TCR beta chain emerged from a study of cytomegalovirus exposure and HLA in healthy donors. General study points: Rarity marked most TCR sequences, yet some public TCRs occurred in many donors. Cytomegalovirus association was listed for 164 TCR beta chains.

Generated by immunoSEQ multiplex PCR, the TCRdb table keeps only in-frame clones and is missing some. The data contain about 98,000 clones, around 88% of them singletons. With respect to this clone: Its antigen remains unidentified.

The germline gives CDR1 KGHSH, CDR2 LQKENI. V was pared by 2 bases and J by 5 bases, with 4 bases between. This CDR3 contains 12 residues. The sequence derives from a woman in her 30s in good health and CMV-seronegative. Sequencing was done on a sample of PBMCs. The chain links TRBV18 to TRBJ2-1; D remains ambiguous. The CDR3 DNA reads as TGTGCCAGCTCACCAATCGACAATGAGCAGTTCTTC. Translated: CASSPIDNEQFF.